The 9 T cell receptor beta chains below all came from one sample that was sequenced in a study of technical replicates of blood from several donors (dated by TCRdb to 2017 to 2019). Preparation of the library involved the immunoSEQ multiplex PCR assay. The clones in this table, taken by TCRdb from immuneACCESS, are in-frame only. Not every clone is retained; where verified, under half of the shortfall comes from an unresolved V gene, and the cause of the rest is unknown. The sample table holds about 66,000 clones, of which approximately 90% were seen once. The ten largest account for roughly 4.3% of the sample. The material sequenced was PBMCs. These TCRs come from a human donor in good health. Some clones in this sample may be carry-over from other donors' samples.

V gene TRBV4-1 combines with J gene TRBJ1-2; the match to TRBD1 covers 7 bases. Per the germline V gene, CDR1 is MGHRA and CDR2 is YSYEKL. The CDR3 contains 16 residues. J was trimmed by 4 bases and V by 5 bases; bases with no gene match: 13. CDR3 coding DNA: TGCGCCAGCAGCTCCAGGGCACAGGGGCTGACCTATGGCTACACCTTC. It specifies CASSSRAQGLTYGYTF.

The V call is TRBV6-1, the J call TRBJ2-7; D gene ambiguous. The V and J ends lost 1 base and 6 bases respectively, with 13 bases between them. CDR1 is MNHNS and CDR2 is SASEGT in the germline V gene. The CDR3 sequence is 14 residues long. CDR3 nucleotide sequence: TGTGCCAGCAGTGAAGGCGGTACGAGATCCGAGCAGTACTTC. This sequence encodes CASSEGGTRSEQYF.

V and J are TRBV5-1 and TRBJ2-2; 8 nucleotides align to TRBD2. This CDR3 spans 16 amino acids. From germline, CDR1 is SGHRS and CDR2 YFSETQ. With 0 bases clipped from V and 4 bases from J, the junction kept 5 bases outside the gene matches. In DNA, the CDR3 is TGCGCCAGCAGCTTGGGACTAGCGCTTGGCACCGGGGAGCTGTTTTTT. This encodes CASSLGLALGTGELFF.

This chain connects TRBV4-3 to TRBJ2-3; TRBD2 matches 8 bases. J gave up 5 bases and V 7 bases, and 11 bases lay outside the gene matches. The CDR3 totals 15 residues. Germline V lookup: CDR1 LGHNA, CDR2 YSLEER. Written as DNA, the CDR3 is TGCGCCAGCACATCTGGAGCGGGAGTGGGAGATACGCAGTATTTT. This sequence encodes CASTSGAGVGDTQYF.

The V gene is TRBV14, the J gene TRBJ1-1, with TRBD1 identical over 7 bases. Germline CDR1 reads SGHDN; CDR2 reads FVKESK. The CDR3 is 14 residues long. This CDR3 reads CYGGPPRGDTEAFF. The CDR3 bases are TGTTATGGGGGGCCGCCCAGGGGGGACACTGAAGCTTTCTTT.

In this sample, this clone turned up once. The rearrangement joins TRBV11-2 to TRBJ2-5; TRBD2 matches at 12 bases. The germline V gene has CDR1 SGHAT and CDR2 FQNNGV. The CDR3 extends over 14 amino acids. The junction had 4 bases not matched to a gene; V was cut back by 5 bases and J by 6 bases. The CDR3 sequence: CASSETSGGKTQYF. The CDR3 DNA reads as TGTGCCAGCAGCGAAACTAGCGGGGGGAAGACCCAGTACTTC.

This clone was recorded many times. CDR3 nucleotide sequence: TGTGCCAGCAGCCCCGGGGACTTCTATGGCTACACCTTC. Protein product: CASSPGDFYGYTF. This rearrangement joins TRBV6-1 to TRBJ1-2; possibly TRBD1 for D (5 bases). The length of the CDR3 is 13 residues. V was shortened by 6 bases and J by 4 bases, with 12 bases between the two germline ends. The V gene's germline CDR1 is MNHNS and CDR2 SASEGT.

The chain carries TRBV10-3 and TRBJ2-3, with 7 bases lining up with TRBD2. Per the germline V gene, CDR1 is ENHRY and CDR2 is SYGVKD. CDR3 length equals 14 residues. The ends lost 10 bases at V and 4 bases at J; junction bases unmatched: 11. CDR3 region: CATYAAGAADTQYF. In nucleotides, the CDR3 is TGTGCCACTTACGCGGCGGGAGCCGCAGATACGCAGTATTTT.

The J gene is TRBJ2-7, the V gene TRBV29-1; 9 nucleotides align to TRBD2. V lost 3 bases, J lost 1 base, and 1 base stayed unmatched. Germline CDR1 reads SQVTM; CDR2 reads ANQGSEA. The CDR3 spans 13 residues. This CDR3 reads CSVETSGSYEQYF. The CDR3 DNA sequence: TGCAGCGTTGAGACTAGCGGTTCCTACGAGCAGTACTTC.